Detailed here is one T cell receptor (beta chain). The data derive from a study of beta chain features in type 1 diabetes. Trimming took off 6 bases at V and 0 bases at J, with 4 bases between the two ends. Germline V gene data show CDR1 as LGHNA and CDR2 as YNFKEQ. This CDR3 spans 12 amino acids. Every isolated RNA sample was fully reverse transcribed, so sequencing captured expressed TCRB transcripts. The table came from immunoSEQ multiplex PCR; TCRdb's copy has only in-frame clones and leaves some out. The repertoire has over 120,000 clones, 8% to 13% of them found once; the top ten carry 1.3%. This receptor was identified in a man between 18 and 35 years old in good health. The sequencing sample was made of naive CD4+ T cells from blood. The chain uses TRBV4-2 and TRBJ2-3; D is unclear. This chain's CDR3 is CASSSSTDTQYF. CDR3 coding DNA: TGTGCCAGCAGTTCGAGCACAGATACGCAGTATTTT.